This T cell receptor (beta chain) was captured in a study of CD8+ T cells in alopecia areata. Study findings and constraints: Researchers report lesional scalp, most notably alopecia totalis/universalis, outstripped normal scalp in clonality. Among the cells sequenced in scalp samples are also the resident alphabeta T cells of normal skin. Mouse data revealed clearer TCR sharing than patient data did, a gap possibly tied to HLA.

Reverse transcription of extracted RNA yielded cDNA, which provided the sequencing template. Method: immunoSEQ multiplex PCR; TCRdb's copy keeps in-frame clones and lacks some. The table records 90,000 to 120,000 clones, 50% to 60% of them present only once. Obtained from alopecia areata patients were lesional scalp punch biopsies along with peripheral blood. In the case of this clone: What it binds is unknown. This sample includes further DNA sequences coding for the same CDR3.

The CDR3 loop spans 13 amino acids. Trimming cost V 3 bases and J 0 bases, with 5 bases left between them. Germline CDR1 and CDR2: SGHDN and FVKESK. V is TRBV14 and J is TRBJ1-2, with D unclear. This sequence originates from a human donor with alopecia areata. The specimen was NKG2D-low CD8+ T cells sorted from blood. The CDR3 is CASSQGTNYGYTF. The CDR3 region has the DNA TGTGCCAGCAGCCAGGGGACTAACTATGGCTACACCTTC.